The present entry profiles one T cell receptor beta chain with its context. Per the original data handling: Researchers report that nucleated cell counts were estimated from reference gene primer amplification. Sequencing used immunoSEQ multiplex PCR; TCRdb keeps in-frame clones, though not all of them. That table supplies the V and J calls and clone size; D and trimming were determined from the DNA. The table has some 20,000 clones, 85% to 95% seen once; the top ten hold 4.5% to 7%. This sample was included in a study of blood T cell repertoires in COVID-19. Study information: T cells, B-cell-depleted T cells, or PBMCs provided the cDNA or gDNA that served as material.

With V trimmed by 8 bases and J by 1 base, 5 bases remained unmatched. This CDR3 has 13 amino acids. CDR1 MNHEY and CDR2 SVGAGI come from the germline V gene. Material for sequencing was peripheral blood. V is TRBV6-5 and J is TRBJ2-7, with 7 positions matching TRBD2. The clonotype was recovered from a human donor in a cohort sampled during active COVID-19. DNA of the CDR3: TGTGCCAGCGGGGAGGGAGGATCCTACGAGCAGTACTTC. It specifies CASGEGGSYEQYF.